These T cell receptor beta chains were read from a single sample in a study of blood T cells in healthy people across ages. TCRdb redid the calling of the 5' RACE reads with MiXCR, one entry per CDR3 protein. The table records more than 800,000 distinct CDR3 sequences, around 26% of them present only once. The sample consisted of blood. All receptors derive from a woman of 80 years or more in good health. Both conserved end residues are part of each CDR3. A D gene is named only where the DNA matches it firmly. Only part of the rows carry a size: once, few, many, or a class if the clone is expanded.

TRBV5-5	TRBJ2-7	few	15	TRBD2	CASSLGLAGLGEQYF	TGTGCCAGCAGCTTGGGGCTAGCGGGCCTTGGCGAGCAGTACTTC
TRBV12-3/TRBV12-4	TRBJ2-5	many	12	.	CASSSNQETQYF	TGTGCCAGCAGCTCCAACCAAGAGACCCAGTACTTC
TRBV18	TRBJ2-3	many	11	.	CACSPGDTQYF	TGTGCCTGTTCTCCCGGAGATACGCAGTATTTT
TRBV12-3/TRBV12-4	TRBJ1-4	many	11	.	CASSFNRRVFF	TGTGCCAGCAGTTTCAATCGGCGGGTGTTTTTT
TRBV2	TRBJ2-5	.	12	.	CAWGLVQETQYF	TGTGCCTGGGGACTTGTACAAGAGACCCAGTACTTC
TRBV14	TRBJ1-2	.	15	.	CASSQRGQTNYGYTF	TGTGCCAGCAGCCAACGGGGTCAAACTAACTATGGCTACACCTTC
TRBV3-1	TRBJ1-2	many	14	.	CASSPISTLYGYTF	TGTGCCAGCAGCCCGATCTCGACCCTCTATGGCTACACCTTC
TRBV27	TRBJ2-6	.	17	.	CASSLRTAPSGANVLTF	TGTGCCAGCAGCCTGAGGACAGCCCCCTCTGGGGCCAACGTCCTGACTTTC
TRBV6-2/TRBV6-3	TRBJ1-2	many	15	.	CASSTRGLEPHGYTF	TGTGCCAGCAGTACCAGGGGCCTAGAGCCCCATGGCTACACCTTC
TRBV7-9	TRBJ2-3	.	14	.	CASSLTLALDTQYF	TGTGCCAGCAGCTTAACGCTAGCCTTGGATACGCAGTATTTT
TRBV6-2/TRBV6-3	TRBJ2-3	many	14	TRBD1	CASGVGQRGNTQYF	TGTGCCAGCGGAGTGGGACAGAGGGGAAATACGCAGTATTTT
TRBV6-5	TRBJ1-1	.	13	.	CASSWGSNTEAFF	TGTGCCAGCAGTTGGGGCTCTAACACTGAAGCTTTCTTT
TRBV5-1	TRBJ2-7	.	16	.	CASSFSFGYRSYEQYF	TGCGCCAGCAGCTTTTCGTTCGGTTATCGCTCCTACGAGCAGTACTTC
TRBV24-1	TRBJ1-5	.	14	.	CATSAFAGNQPQHF	TGTGCCACCAGCGCATTCGCGGGAAATCAGCCCCAGCATTTT
TRBV12-3/TRBV12-4	TRBJ2-3	.	13	TRBD2	CASSRGGAYTQYF	TGTGCCAGCAGTCGCGGGGGGGCCTATACGCAGTATTTT
TRBV5-1	TRBJ1-2	many	15	TRBD1	CASSSHRQGGNGYTF	TGCGCCAGCAGCTCGCACCGACAGGGAGGAAACGGCTACACCTTC
TRBV12-3/TRBV12-4	TRBJ1-1	.	14	TRBD1	CASRETGPRVEAFF	TGTGCCAGCAGAGAGACAGGGCCCCGGGTTGAAGCTTTCTTT
TRBV3-1	TRBJ2-7	many	13	.	CASSQGINYEQYF	TGTGCCAGCAGCCAAGGGATAAACTACGAGCAGTACTTC
TRBV10-2	TRBJ1-2	many	11	.	CASIGTDGYTF	TGCGCCAGCATCGGGACCGATGGCTACACCTTC
TRBV6-5	TRBJ2-1	.	15	TRBD2	CASSFSSGEPNEQFF	TGTGCCAGCAGTTTTAGTAGCGGGGAGCCCAATGAGCAGTTCTTC
TRBV19	TRBJ2-1	.	13	TRBD1	CASGDSSYNEQFF	TGTGCCAGCGGGGACAGCTCCTACAATGAGCAGTTCTTC
TRBV5-1	TRBJ2-2	.	14	.	CASSLDGTTGELFF	TGCGCCAGCAGCCTGGACGGCACCACCGGGGAGCTGTTTTTT
TRBV7-2	TRBJ1-5	.	12	.	CASSKSGQPQHF	TGTGCCAGCAGCAAGTCAGGGCAGCCCCAGCATTTT
TRBV12-3/TRBV12-4	TRBJ2-2	.	11	.	CATRLIGELFF	TGTGCCACCAGACTGATCGGGGAGCTGTTTTTT
TRBV12-3/TRBV12-4	TRBJ2-2	few	14	TRBD1	CASSRQGFGGELFF	TGTGCCAGCAGTCGACAGGGTTTTGGCGGGGAGCTGTTTTTT
TRBV6-1	TRBJ2-5	many	12	.	CASSESGETQYF	TGTGCCAGCAGTGAAAGCGGAGAGACCCAGTACTTC
TRBV6-5	TRBJ1-6	many	15	TRBD1	CASTSDRGPGSPLHF	TGTGCCAGCACCTCCGACAGGGGGCCTGGGTCACCCCTCCACTTT
TRBV30	TRBJ1-1	.	14	.	CAWTRSGGNTEAFF	TGTGCCTGGACCAGATCTGGAGGGAACACTGAAGCTTTCTTT
TRBV7-2	TRBJ2-1	.	15	TRBD2	CASSPRTSLGNEQFF	TGTGCCAGCAGCCCCAGGACTAGTCTAGGAAATGAGCAGTTCTTC
TRBV18	TRBJ1-2	once	15	TRBD1	CASSPPIGGHYGYTF	TGTGCCAGCTCACCACCGATAGGGGGCCACTATGGCTACACCTTC
TRBV7-2	TRBJ1-4	.	14	.	CASSLVGRGEKLFF	TGTGCCAGCAGCTTAGTGGGGAGGGGCGAAAAACTGTTTTTT
TRBV7-2	TRBJ2-3	few	16	TRBD1	CASSLPPGQGRDTQYF	TGTGCCAGCAGCTTACCGCCGGGACAGGGCCGGGATACGCAGTATTTT
TRBV20-1	TRBJ2-5	.	13	TRBD2	CSAALAGGGGQYF	TGCAGTGCTGCATTAGCGGGGGGGGGAGGGCAGTACTTC
TRBV29-1	TRBJ2-4	.	13	.	CSVGGNAKNIQYF	TGCAGCGTTGGGGGGAACGCCAAAAACATTCAGTACTTC
TRBV7-9	TRBJ1-5	many	14	.	CASSRWGGPDVQHF	TGTGCCAGCAGTCGTTGGGGGGGGCCGGACGTTCAGCATTTT
TRBV18	TRBJ2-7	many	15	TRBD1	CASLNPGTAGYEQYF	TGTGCCAGCTTAAACCCCGGGACAGCCGGCTACGAGCAGTACTTC
TRBV7-2	TRBJ2-5	many	13	TRBD1	CASRATGVETQYF	TGTGCCAGCAGGGCTACAGGGGTTGAGACCCAGTACTTC
TRBV7-9	TRBJ1-5	many	13	.	CASSSYRDQPQHF	TGTGCCAGCAGCTCATACAGGGATCAGCCCCAGCATTTT
TRBV7-2	TRBJ2-5	once	15	.	CASSGGTAAKGTQYF	TGTGCCAGCAGCGGCGGGACGGCGGCGAAAGGGACCCAGTACTTC
TRBV29-1	TRBJ2-3	.	11	.	CSALDLNTQYF	TGCAGCGCCCTGGACCTTAATACGCAGTATTTT
TRBV5-1	TRBJ2-3	.	16	.	CASSLDYGSVTDTQYF	TGCGCCAGCAGCTTGGACTACGGGAGTGTAACAGATACGCAGTATTTT
TRBV5-6	TRBJ1-2	many	15	.	CASRRGVWGNYGYTF	TGTGCCAGCAGGCGAGGGGTATGGGGTAACTATGGCTACACCTTC
TRBV29-1	TRBJ2-3	many	13	.	CSVTGRGTDTQYF	TGCAGCGTTACAGGGAGGGGAACAGATACGCAGTATTTT
TRBV12-3/TRBV12-4	TRBJ2-3	once	16	TRBD1	CASSLRDRVFTDTQYF	TGTGCCAGCAGTCTCCGGGACAGGGTGTTCACAGATACGCAGTATTTT
TRBV12-3/TRBV12-4	TRBJ1-6	few	24	TRBD1	CASSLRTIRGTLPERSSYNSPLHF	TGTGCCAGCAGTTTGAGGACCATCAGGGGGACCCTACCTGAGAGAAGCTCCTATAATTCACCCCTCCACTTT
TRBV3-1	TRBJ2-5	many	14	TRBD2	CASDRGGSQETQYF	TGTGCCAGCGATCGCGGGGGGTCCCAAGAGACCCAGTACTTC
TRBV18	TRBJ1-6	few	15	TRBD1	CASSPSDRAGSPLHF	TGTGCCAGCTCACCATCGGACAGGGCAGGTTCACCCCTCCACTTT
TRBV12-3/TRBV12-4	TRBJ2-1	few	15	.	CASSWDGRLGNEQFF	TGTGCCAGCAGTTGGGACGGCCGGTTGGGCAATGAGCAGTTCTTC
TRBV12-3/TRBV12-4	TRBJ2-3	.	15	TRBD2	CASSLSGERADAQYF	TGTGCCAGCAGTCTTAGCGGGGAAAGAGCAGATGCGCAGTATTTT
TRBV7-9	TRBJ2-1	many	13	.	CASGPSLYNEQFF	TGTGCCAGCGGTCCTAGCCTCTACAATGAGCAGTTCTTC
TRBV7-2	TRBJ2-3	.	17	TRBD2	CTSSSRTSGGKQDTQYF	TGTACCAGCAGCTCCAGAACTAGCGGGGGGAAGCAAGATACGCAGTATTTT
TRBV6-2/TRBV6-3	TRBJ1-5	many	16	TRBD1	CASSHAVNRGYQPQHF	TGTGCCAGCAGCCATGCGGTCAACAGGGGGTATCAGCCCCAGCATTTT
TRBV6-2/TRBV6-3	TRBJ2-5	many	15	TRBD2	CASSYQGLASETQYF	TGTGCCAGCAGTTACCAGGGACTAGCGTCGGAGACCCAGTACTTC
TRBV27	TRBJ1-5	once	13	.	CASSWSRNRPQHF	TGTGCCAGCAGTTGGTCTCGCAATCGGCCCCAGCATTTT